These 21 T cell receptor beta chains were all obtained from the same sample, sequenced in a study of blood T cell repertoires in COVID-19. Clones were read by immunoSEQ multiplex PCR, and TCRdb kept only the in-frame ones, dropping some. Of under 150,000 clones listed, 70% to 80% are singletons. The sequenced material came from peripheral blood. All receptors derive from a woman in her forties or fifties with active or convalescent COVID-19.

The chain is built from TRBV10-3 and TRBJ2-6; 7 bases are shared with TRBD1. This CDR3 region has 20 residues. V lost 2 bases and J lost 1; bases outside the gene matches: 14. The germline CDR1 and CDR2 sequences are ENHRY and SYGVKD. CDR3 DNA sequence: TGTGCCATCAGTGAGCCAGGGGGTGACAGAACTAGATCTGGGGCCAACGTCCTGACTTTC. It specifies CAISEPGGDRTRSGANVLTF.

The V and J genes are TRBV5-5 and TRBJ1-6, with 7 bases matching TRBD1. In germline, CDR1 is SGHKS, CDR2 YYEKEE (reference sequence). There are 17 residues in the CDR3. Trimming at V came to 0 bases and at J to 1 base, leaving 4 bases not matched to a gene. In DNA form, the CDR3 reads TGTGCCAGCAGCTTGGCAGGGACAGAATCCTATAATTCACCCCTCCACTTT. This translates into CASSLAGTESYNSPLHF.

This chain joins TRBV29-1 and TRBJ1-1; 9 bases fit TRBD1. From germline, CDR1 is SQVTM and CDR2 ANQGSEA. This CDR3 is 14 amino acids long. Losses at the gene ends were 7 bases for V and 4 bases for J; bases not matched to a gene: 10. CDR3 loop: CSGRQGGVGTEAFF. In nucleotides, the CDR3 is TGCAGCGGCCGACAGGGGGGTGTTGGCACTGAAGCTTTCTTT.

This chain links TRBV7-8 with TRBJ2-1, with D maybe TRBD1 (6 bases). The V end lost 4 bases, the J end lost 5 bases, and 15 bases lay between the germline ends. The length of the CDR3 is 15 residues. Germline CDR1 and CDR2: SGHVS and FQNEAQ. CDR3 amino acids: CASSSTQGRHNEQFF. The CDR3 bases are TGTGCCAGCAGCTCCACCCAGGGGCGACACAATGAGCAGTTCTTC.

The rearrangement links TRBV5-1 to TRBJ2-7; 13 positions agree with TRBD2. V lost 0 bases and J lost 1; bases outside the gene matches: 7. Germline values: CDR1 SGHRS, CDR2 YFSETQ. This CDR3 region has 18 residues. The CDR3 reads CASSLAPGLAGLSYEQYF. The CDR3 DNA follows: TGCGCCAGCAGCTTGGCACCGGGACTAGCGGGGCTTTCCTACGAGCAGTACTTC.

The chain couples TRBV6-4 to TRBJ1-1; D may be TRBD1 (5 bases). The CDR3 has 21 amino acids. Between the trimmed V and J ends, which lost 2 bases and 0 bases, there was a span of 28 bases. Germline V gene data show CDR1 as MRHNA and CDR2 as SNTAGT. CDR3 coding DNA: TGTGCCAGCAGTGACCAAGCGACAGAACCGAAACCTTCCCCCATGAACACTGAAGCTTTCTTT. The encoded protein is CASSDQATEPKPSPMNTEAFF.

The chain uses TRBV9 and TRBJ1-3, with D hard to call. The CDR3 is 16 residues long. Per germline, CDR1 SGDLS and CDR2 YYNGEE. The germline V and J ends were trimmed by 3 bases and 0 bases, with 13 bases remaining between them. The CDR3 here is CASSAISLSSGNTIYF. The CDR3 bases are TGTGCCAGCAGCGCAATCTCGTTGAGCTCTGGAAACACCATATATTTT.

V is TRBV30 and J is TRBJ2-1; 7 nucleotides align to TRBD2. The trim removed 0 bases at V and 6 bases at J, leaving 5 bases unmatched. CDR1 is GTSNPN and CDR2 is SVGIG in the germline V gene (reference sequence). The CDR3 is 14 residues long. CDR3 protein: CAWSVGREFNEQFF. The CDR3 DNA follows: TGTGCCTGGAGTGTAGGGAGGGAATTCAATGAGCAGTTCTTC.

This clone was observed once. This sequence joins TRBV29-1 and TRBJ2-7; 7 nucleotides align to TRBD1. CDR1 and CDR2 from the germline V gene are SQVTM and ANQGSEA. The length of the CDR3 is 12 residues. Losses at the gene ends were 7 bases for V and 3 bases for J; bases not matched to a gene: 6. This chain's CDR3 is CSARQGNYEQYF. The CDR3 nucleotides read TGCAGCGCTAGACAGGGTAACTACGAGCAGTACTTC.

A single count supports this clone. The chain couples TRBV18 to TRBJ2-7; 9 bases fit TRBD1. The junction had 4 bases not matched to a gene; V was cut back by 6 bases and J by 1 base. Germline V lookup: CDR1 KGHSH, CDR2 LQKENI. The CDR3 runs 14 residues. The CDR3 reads CASSDRGGSYEQYF. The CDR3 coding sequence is TGTGCCAGCTCCGACAGGGGGGGGTCCTACGAGCAGTACTTC. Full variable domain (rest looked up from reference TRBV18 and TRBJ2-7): NAGVMQNPRHLVRRRGQEARLRCSPMKGHSHVYWYRQLPEEGLKFMVYLQKENIIDESGMPKERFSAEFPKEGPSILRIQQVVRGDSAAYFCASSDRGGSYEQYFGPGTRLTVT.

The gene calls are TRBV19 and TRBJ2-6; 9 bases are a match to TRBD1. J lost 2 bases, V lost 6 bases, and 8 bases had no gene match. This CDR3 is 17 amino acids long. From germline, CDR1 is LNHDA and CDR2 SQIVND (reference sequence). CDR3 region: CASRRTGGVAGANVLTF. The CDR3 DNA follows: TGTGCCAGTAGGCGAACAGGGGGCGTGGCTGGGGCCAACGTCCTGACTTTC.

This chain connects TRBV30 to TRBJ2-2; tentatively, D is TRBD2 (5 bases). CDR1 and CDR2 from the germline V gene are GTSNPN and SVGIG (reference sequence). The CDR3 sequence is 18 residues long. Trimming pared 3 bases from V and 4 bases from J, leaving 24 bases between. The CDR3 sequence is CAWRGRQLHGGGTGELFF. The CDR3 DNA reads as TGTGCCTGGAGGGGTCGGCAGCTCCACGGAGGTGGCACCGGGGAGCTGTTTTTT.

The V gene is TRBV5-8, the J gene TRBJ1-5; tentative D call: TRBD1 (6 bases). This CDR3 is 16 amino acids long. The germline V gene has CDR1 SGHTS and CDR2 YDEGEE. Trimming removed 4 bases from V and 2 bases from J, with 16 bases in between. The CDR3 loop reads CASSRGAMVGNQPQHF. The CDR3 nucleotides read TGTGCCAGCAGCCGGGGGGCTATGGTGGGCAATCAGCCCCAGCATTTT.

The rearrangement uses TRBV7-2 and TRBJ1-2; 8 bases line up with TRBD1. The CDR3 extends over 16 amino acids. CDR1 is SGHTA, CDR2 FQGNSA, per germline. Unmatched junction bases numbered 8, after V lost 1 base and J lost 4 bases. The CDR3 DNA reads TGTGCCAGCAGCTTAGATGTGGGGACAGGCCGCTATGGCTACACCTTC. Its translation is CASSLDVGTGRYGYTF.

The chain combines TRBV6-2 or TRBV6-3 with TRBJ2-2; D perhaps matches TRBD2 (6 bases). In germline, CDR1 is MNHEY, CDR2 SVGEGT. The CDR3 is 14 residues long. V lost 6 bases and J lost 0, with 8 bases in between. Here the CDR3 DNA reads TGTGCCAGCAGGCCTAGCGCGAACACCGGGGAGCTGTTTTTT. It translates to CASRPSANTGELFF.

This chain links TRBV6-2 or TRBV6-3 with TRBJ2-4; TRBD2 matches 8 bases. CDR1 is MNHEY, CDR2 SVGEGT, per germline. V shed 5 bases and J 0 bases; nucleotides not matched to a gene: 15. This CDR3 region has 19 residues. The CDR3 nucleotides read TGTGCCAGCAGTCGCCGTATGGCGGGGGGACTCGTAGCCAAAAACATTCAGTACTTC. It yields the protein CASSRRMAGGLVAKNIQYF.

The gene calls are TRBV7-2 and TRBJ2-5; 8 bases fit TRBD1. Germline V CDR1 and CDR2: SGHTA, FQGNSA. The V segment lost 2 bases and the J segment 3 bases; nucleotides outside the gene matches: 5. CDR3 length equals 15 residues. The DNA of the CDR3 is TGTGCCAGCAGCTTAACCAGGGGGCTCGAAGAGACCCAGTACTTC. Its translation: CASSLTRGLEETQYF.

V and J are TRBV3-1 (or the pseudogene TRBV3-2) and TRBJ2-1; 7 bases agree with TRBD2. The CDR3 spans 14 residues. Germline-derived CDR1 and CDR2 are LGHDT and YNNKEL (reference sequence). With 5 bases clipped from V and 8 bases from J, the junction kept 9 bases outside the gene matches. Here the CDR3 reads CASSKGLIDDEQFF. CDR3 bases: TGTGCCAGCAGCAAGGGACTAATTGATGATGAGCAGTTCTTC.

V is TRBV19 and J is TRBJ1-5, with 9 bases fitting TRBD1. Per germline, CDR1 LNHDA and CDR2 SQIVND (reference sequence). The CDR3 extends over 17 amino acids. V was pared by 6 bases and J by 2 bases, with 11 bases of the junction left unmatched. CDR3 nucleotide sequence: TGTGCCAGTAGCAGGACAGGGGACGTTCAAGGCAATCAGCCCCAGCATTTT. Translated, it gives CASSRTGDVQGNQPQHF.

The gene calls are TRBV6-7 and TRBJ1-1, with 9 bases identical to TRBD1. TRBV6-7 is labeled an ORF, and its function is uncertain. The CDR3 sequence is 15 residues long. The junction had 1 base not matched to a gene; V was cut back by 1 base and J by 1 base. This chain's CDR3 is CASSYLGQGNTEAFF. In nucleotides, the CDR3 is TGTGCCAGCAGTTACTTGGGACAGGGGAACACTGAAGCTTTCTTT.

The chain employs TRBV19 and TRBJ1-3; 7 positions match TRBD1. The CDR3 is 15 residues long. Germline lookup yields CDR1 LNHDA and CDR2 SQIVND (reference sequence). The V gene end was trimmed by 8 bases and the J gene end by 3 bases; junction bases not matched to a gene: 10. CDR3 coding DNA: TGTGCCAGTGGAGGGACAGCCCTTCTTGGAAACACCATATATTTT. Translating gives CASGGTALLGNTIYF.